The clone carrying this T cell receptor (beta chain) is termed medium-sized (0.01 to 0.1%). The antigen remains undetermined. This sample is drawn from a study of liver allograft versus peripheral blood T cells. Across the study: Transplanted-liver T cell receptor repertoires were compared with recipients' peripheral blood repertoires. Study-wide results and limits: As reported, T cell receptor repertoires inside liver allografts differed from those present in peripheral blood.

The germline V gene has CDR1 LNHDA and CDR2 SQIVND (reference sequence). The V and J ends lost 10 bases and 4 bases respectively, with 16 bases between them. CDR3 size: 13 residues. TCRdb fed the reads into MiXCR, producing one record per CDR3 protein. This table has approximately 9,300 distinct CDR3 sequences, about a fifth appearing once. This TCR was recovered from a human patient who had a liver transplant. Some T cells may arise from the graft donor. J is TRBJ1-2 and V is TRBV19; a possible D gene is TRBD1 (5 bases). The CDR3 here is CATGLSWGYGYTF. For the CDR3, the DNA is TGTGCCACGGGACTTTCCTGGGGCTATGGCTACACCTTC. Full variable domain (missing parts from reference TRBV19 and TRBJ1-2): DGGITQSPKYLFRKEGQNVTLSCEQNLNHDAMYWYRQDPGQGLRLIYYSQIVNDFQKGDIAEGYSVSREKKESFPLTVTSAQKNPTAFYLCATGLSWGYGYTFGSGTRLTVV.